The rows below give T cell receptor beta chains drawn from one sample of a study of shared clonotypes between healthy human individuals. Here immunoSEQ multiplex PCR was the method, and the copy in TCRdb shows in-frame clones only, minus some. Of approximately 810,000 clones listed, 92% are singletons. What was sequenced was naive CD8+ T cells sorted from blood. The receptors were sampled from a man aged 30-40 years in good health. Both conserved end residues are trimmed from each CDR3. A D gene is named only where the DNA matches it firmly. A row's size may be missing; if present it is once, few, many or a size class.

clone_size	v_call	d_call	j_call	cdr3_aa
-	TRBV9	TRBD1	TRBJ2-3	ASSFRTGVDTQY
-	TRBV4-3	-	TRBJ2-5	ASSQDGGRYETQY
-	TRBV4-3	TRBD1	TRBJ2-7	ASSLGQGRNEQY
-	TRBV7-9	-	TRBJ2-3	ASSPRLIKTGPTDTQY
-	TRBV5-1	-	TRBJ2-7	ASADSSRGRYEQY
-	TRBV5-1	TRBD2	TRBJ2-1	ASSSGTSGRSIDNEQF
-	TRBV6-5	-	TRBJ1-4	ASSYSGGSEKLF
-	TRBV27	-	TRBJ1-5	ATARGRSNQPQH
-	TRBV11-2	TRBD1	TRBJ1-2	ASSVDRGWGYT
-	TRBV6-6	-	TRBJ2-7	ASEGTGTYEQY
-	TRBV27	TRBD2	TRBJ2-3	ASSLGAGGGTDTQY
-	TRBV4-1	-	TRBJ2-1	ASSQGPGSPGEQF
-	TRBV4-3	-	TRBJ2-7	ASSQDQGNWNEQY
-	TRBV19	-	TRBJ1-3	ASSLYGISGNTIY
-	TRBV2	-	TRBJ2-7	ASSDRYHEQY
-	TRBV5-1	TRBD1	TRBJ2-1	ASTHPGQGYNEQF
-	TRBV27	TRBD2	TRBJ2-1	ASRGLRLAVNNEQF
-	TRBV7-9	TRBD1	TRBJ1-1	ASSTGGRRMGTEAF
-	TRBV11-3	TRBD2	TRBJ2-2	ASSSRTSGTPYGGGELF
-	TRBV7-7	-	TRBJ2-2	ASRPGTSTGELF
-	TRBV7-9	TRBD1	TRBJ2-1	ASSPSRDRGF
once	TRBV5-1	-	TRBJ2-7	ASSLQNSRAFWN
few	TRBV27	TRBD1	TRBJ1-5	ASSTAPGGRQPQH
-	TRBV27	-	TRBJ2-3	ASSPFSDQGTDTQY
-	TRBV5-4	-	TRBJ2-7	ASSLLQGLTYEQY
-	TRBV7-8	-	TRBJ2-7	ASSFARLRYEQY
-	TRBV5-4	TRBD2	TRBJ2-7	ASSPTSGLSREQY
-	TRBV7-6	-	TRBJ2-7	ASSQGPGGYEQY
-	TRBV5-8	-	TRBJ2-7	ASTPRGGINEQY
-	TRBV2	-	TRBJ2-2	ASNAGNTGELF
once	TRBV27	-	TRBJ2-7	ASRPRTVLSYEQY
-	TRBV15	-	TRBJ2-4	ATSRELRGAKNIQY
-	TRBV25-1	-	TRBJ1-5	ASSYRGNQPQH
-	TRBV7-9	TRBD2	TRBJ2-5	ASSSTLAGKETQY
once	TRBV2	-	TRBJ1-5	ASSRDSRQPQH
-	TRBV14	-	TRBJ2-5	ASSPLSFGPDRGETQY
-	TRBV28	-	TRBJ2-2	ASSFRDGFTGELF
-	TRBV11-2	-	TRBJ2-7	ASSLSGQGIYEQY
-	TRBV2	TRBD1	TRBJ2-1	ASSFRGPGNEQF
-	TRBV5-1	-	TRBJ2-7	ASSQLDQQY